The source of this TCR beta chain is a study of OX40 agonist ivuxolimab in advanced cancers. For the study at large: Ivuxolimab doses were 0.01, 0.1, 0.3, 1.5, 3 or 10 mg/kg every 2 weeks.

This CDR3 comprises 12 residues. V lost 6 bases and J 5 bases, leaving 5 bases between the germline ends. Germline CDR1 reads MNHNY; CDR2 reads SVGAGI (reference sequence). Clones were sequenced by immunoSEQ multiplex PCR, and TCRdb holds only the in-frame ones, with some missing. The sample gives roughly 53,000 clones, around 89% of which show up once; about 5.4% is in the top ten. Points on this clone: Its antigen is undetermined.

Study-level findings and limits: More expanded clones were found, on average, in CD8+ than in CD4+ T cells.

The receptor comes from an adult with an advanced solid tumor such as melanoma, head and neck, liver or kidney cancer. V is TRBV6-6 and J is TRBJ1-6, with D unclear. Specimen: CD4+ or CD8+ T cells sorted from blood, collected in a trial of the OX40 agonist ivuxolimab. CDR3 residues: CASSLDNSPLHF. In nucleotides, the CDR3 is TGTGCCAGCAGCCTCGATAATTCACCCCTCCACTTT.